The next 27 T cell receptor beta chains were all read from a single sample in a study of T cell repertoires in cytomegalovirus infection. TCRdb re-called the reads with MiXCR, one entry per CDR3 protein. The sample holds tens of thousands of distinct CDR3 sequences; 3.5% to 4% are singletons and the top ten take around 22%. The sample was PBMCs. Receptors originate from a human donor in good health (CMV status not recorded). Some clones in this sample may be carry-over from other donors' samples.

This clonotype occurred many times. The germline gene is not matched at one end of the junction; a read error may be the cause. CDR3 DNA sequence: TGCAGCGTTCAAGAGTATACGCAGTATTTT. This gives the protein CSVQEYTQYF. The chain has TRBV29-1 and TRBJ2-3; D gene ambiguous. The CDR3 length is 10 residues. The germline V gene encodes CDR1 SQVTM and CDR2 ANQGSEA.

This clonotype was seen ten or more times. The J gene is TRBJ1-1, the V gene TRBV5-4; D unclear. The CDR3 sequence is 15 residues long. Trimming removed 0 bases at V and 0 bases at J, with 9 bases between. Looked up from germline, CDR1 is SGHNT and CDR2 is YYREEE (reference sequence). The chain's CDR3 is CASSLVGGMNTEAFF. The CDR3 coding sequence is TGTGCCAGCAGCTTGGTAGGAGGGATGAACACTGAAGCTTTCTTT.

The rearrangement links TRBV7-9 to TRBJ2-7, with D possibly matching TRBD2 (5 bases). CDR1 SEHNR and CDR2 FQNEAQ come from the germline V gene (reference sequence). The CDR3 totals 13 residues. The V gene lost 4 bases and the J gene lost 9 bases, with 16 bases spanning the gap. CDR3 loop: CASSSFFEGTQYF. CDR3 DNA sequence: TGTGCCAGCAGCTCCTTCTTTGAGGGTACGCAGTACTTC. The full variable domain, completed using reference TRBV7-9 and TRBJ2-7, is DTGVSQNPRHKITKRGQNVTFRCDPISEHNRLYWYRQTLGQGPEFLTYFQNEAQLEKSRLLSDRFSAERPKGSFSTLEIQRTEQGDSAMYLCASSSFFEGTQYFGPGTRLTVT.

This clonotype was observed at least ten times. This chain joins TRBV19 and TRBJ2-1; D ambiguous. The CDR3 is 15 amino acids. V lost 6 bases and J 0 bases, leaving 12 bases between the germline ends. The germline V gene encodes CDR1 LNHDA and CDR2 SQIVND (reference sequence). The CDR3 bases are TGTGCCAGTAGGCCCGACCGGAGCTCCTACAATGAGCAGTTCTTC. It is translated as CASRPDRSSYNEQFF.

This clonotype was counted at least ten times. The chain has TRBV7-2 and TRBJ1-3, with a possible D match to TRBD1 (5 bases). The V and J ends lost 5 bases and 0 bases respectively, with 14 bases between them. The CDR3 spans 16 residues. Germline loops: CDR1 SGHTA, CDR2 FQGNSA. The CDR3, as DNA: TGTGCCAGCAGCCCAATGGGGCCCAGCTCTGGAAACACCATATATTTT. Translation gives CASSPMGPSSGNTIYF. The whole variable domain, remainder taken from reference TRBV7-2 and TRBJ1-3, is GAGVSQSPSNKVTEKGKDVELRCDPISGHTALYWYRQSLGQGLEFLIYFQGNSAPDKSGLPSDRFSAERTGGSVSTLTIQRTQQEDSAVYLCASSPMGPSSGNTIYFGEGSWLTVV.

The table lists this clonotype with many counts. The V gene is TRBV7-2, the J gene TRBJ2-2; no firm D call. The CDR3 covers 15 residues. Germline CDR1 SGHTA, CDR2 FQGNSA. The V and J ends lost 5 bases and 5 bases respectively, with 15 bases between them. The CDR3 bases are TGTGCCAGCAGCCCGCCCCGACCTTCTACCGGGGAGCTGTTTTTT. As protein: CASSPPRPSTGELFF.

This clonotype was counted at least ten times. This sequence joins TRBV20-1 and TRBJ2-7, with TRBD1 identical over 8 bases. The CDR3 is 14 residues long. Losses at the gene ends were 4 bases for V and 3 bases for J; bases not matched to a gene: 8. CDR1 is DFQATT, CDR2 SNEGSKA, per germline (reference sequence). The CDR3 DNA is TGCAGTGCTATGCCCAGACAGGGGATCTACGAGCAGTACTTC. Translating it yields CSAMPRQGIYEQYF.

This clonotype was found many times. The chain carries TRBV7-2 and TRBJ2-6; D remains unclear. V lost 5 bases to trimming and J lost 2 bases, with 16 bases between them. Germline loops: CDR1 SGHTA, CDR2 FQGNSA. The CDR3 is 17 residues long. The DNA of the CDR3 is TGTGCCAGCAGCCCCATGAGACACGAAACTGGGGCCAACGTCCTGACTTTC. Translation gives CASSPMRHETGANVLTF.

The chain uses TRBV29-1 and TRBJ2-3; D call uncertain. Trimming removed 7 bases at V and 2 bases at J, with 10 bases between. The CDR3 consists of 12 residues. The germline CDR1 and CDR2 sequences are SQVTM and ANQGSEA. For the CDR3, the DNA is TGCAGCGCTCTGAGTCTCACAGATACGCAGTATTTT. This translates into CSALSLTDTQYF.

This clonotype occurred many times. The rearrangement uses TRBV5-1 and TRBJ2-5; TRBD1 aligns across 12 bases. Unmatched junction bases numbered 13, after V lost 5 bases and J lost 5 bases. This CDR3 comprises 17 residues. Germline V gene sequence: CDR1 SGHRS, CDR2 YFSETQ. The CDR3 protein is CASREPTGTGGRETQYF. The CDR3 bases are TGCGCCAGCAGAGAACCCACCGGGACAGGGGGCCGGGAGACCCAGTACTTC. The complete variable domain, with remaining parts taken from reference TRBV5-1 and TRBJ2-5, reads KAGVTQTPRYLIKTRGQQVTLSCSPISGHRSVSWYQQTPGQGLQFLFEYFSETQRNKGNFPGRFSGRQFSNSRSEMNVSTLELGDSALYLCASREPTGTGGRETQYFGPGTRLLVL.

This clonotype was seen at least ten times. The chain uses TRBV19 and TRBJ2-1; 7 bases are a match to TRBD1. Germline CDR1 reads LNHDA; CDR2 reads SQIVND (reference sequence). The CDR3 has 16 residues. J lost 0 bases, V lost 5 bases, and 7 bases had no gene match. The CDR3 DNA reads TGTGCCAGTAGTCCCAGACAGGGAAGCTCCTACAATGAGCAGTTCTTC. It yields the protein CASSPRQGSSYNEQFF.

This clonotype was recorded at least ten times. The CDR3 DNA reads TGTGCCAGCAGCTTAGTTTTTAATGAAAAACTGTTTTTT. Residues: CASSLVFNEKLFF. V and J are TRBV7-2 and TRBJ1-4; D not resolved. Trimming stripped 1 base from V and 4 bases from J, with 4 bases between. CDR1 SGHTA and CDR2 FQGNSA come from the germline V gene. The CDR3 covers 13 residues.

This clonotype was seen ten or more times. The chain recombines TRBV12-3 or TRBV12-4 with TRBJ1-2; no reliable D call. This CDR3 contains 12 residues. V was pared by 3 bases and J by 3 bases, with 5 bases between. Here the CDR3 DNA reads TGTGCCAGCAGTTTCCGGGACTATGGCTACACCTTC. Translating gives CASSFRDYGYTF.

Comment on this clonotype: A much larger clone lies one base from this, so it may be a read error. The genes are TRBV2 and TRBJ2-1, with 9 bases aligning to TRBD2. Germline V lookup: CDR1 SNHLY, CDR2 FYNNEI. The CDR3 runs 15 residues. DNA for the CDR3: TGTGCCAGCAATAACAAGCGGGGGGCGTACAATGTGCAGTTCTTC. It yields the protein CASNNKRGAYNVQFF. Complete variable domain (other parts from reference TRBV2 and TRBJ2-1): EPEVTQTPSHQVTQMGQEVILRCVPISNHLYFYWYRQILGQKVEFLVSFYNNEISEKSEIFDDQFSVERPDGSNFTLKIRSTKLEDSAMYFCASNNKRGAYNVQFFGPGTRLTVL.

This chain joins TRBV30 and TRBJ2-2; 10 bases are shared with TRBD1. The trim removed 4 bases at V and 5 bases at J, leaving 7 bases unmatched. In germline, CDR1 is GTSNPN, CDR2 SVGIG (reference sequence). CDR3 length: 15 amino acids. CDR3 in amino acids: CAWTSGTGVTGELFF. Here the CDR3 DNA reads TGTGCCTGGACTTCCGGGACAGGGGTTACCGGGGAGCTGTTTTTT.

At least ten counts were recorded for this clonotype. This sequence joins TRBV6-1 and TRBJ1-1; D remains unclear. This CDR3 region has 14 residues. Trimming took 2 bases from V and 1 from J, leaving 8 bases between them. Germline CDR1 reads MNHNS; CDR2 reads SASEGT. The CDR3 spells CASSESGRNTEAFF. The CDR3 coding sequence is TGTGCCAGCAGTGAATCTGGACGGAACACTGAAGCTTTCTTT.

The table lists this clonotype with many counts. The J gene is TRBJ1-2, the V gene TRBV7-2, with D maybe TRBD1 (6 bases). CDR1 is SGHTA, CDR2 FQGNSA, per germline. V lost 4 bases, J lost 5 bases, and 14 bases lay in between. CDR3 length: 14 residues. The CDR3 DNA reads TGTGCCAGCAGCTCAGACAGGACTGAATATGGCTACACCTTC. Translation gives CASSSDRTEYGYTF.

Points on this clonotype: A much larger clone differs from this one at a single base, so this may be a read error. This chain connects TRBV5-1 to TRBJ2-5, with D perhaps matching TRBD2 (6 bases). CDR1 SGHRS and CDR2 YFSETQ come from the germline V gene. This CDR3 has 15 amino acids. CDR3 nucleotide sequence: TGCGCCAGCAGCTTGGCGGGGGTGGCCGTGGAGACCCAGCACTTC. Protein: CASSLAGVAVETQHF.

This clonotype was detected ten times or more. The chain recombines TRBV12-3 or TRBV12-4 with TRBJ1-2; D unresolved. This CDR3 is built from 13 residues. Trimming removed 2 bases at V and 5 bases at J, with 9 bases between. The CDR3 DNA follows: TGTGCCAGCAGTTTAAGGGTGGGGTATGGCTACACCTTC. Translating gives CASSLRVGYGYTF.

This clonotype has ten or more counts. CDR3 loop: CASSLVGRKNTEAFF. CDR3 DNA sequence: TGTGCCAGCAGCTTAGTTGGTAGGAAGAACACTGAAGCTTTCTTT. The chain couples TRBV7-2 to TRBJ1-1; D not certain. Germline values: CDR1 SGHTA, CDR2 FQGNSA. This CDR3 is 15 amino acids long. Trimming shortened V by 1 base and J by 1 base, and 10 bases separated the two germline ends.

The CDR3 protein is CASSWTGATGYTF. The CDR3 region has the DNA TGTGCCAGCAGCTGGACAGGGGCGACTGGCTACACCTTC. This chain uses TRBV28 with TRBJ1-2, with 9 bases aligning to TRBD1. CDR3 length equals 13 residues. The trim removed 6 bases at V and 7 bases at J, leaving 6 bases unmatched. The germline gives CDR1 MDHEN, CDR2 SYDVKM.

This clonotype was picked up many times. This chain joins TRBV7-8 and TRBJ2-3, with 9 bases lining up with TRBD2. This CDR3 region has 17 residues. Germline lookup yields CDR1 SGHVS and CDR2 FQNEAQ. V was clipped by 4 bases and J by 2 bases; unmatched bases: 10. The CDR3 here is CASSSRGAGGVTDTQYF. For the CDR3, the DNA is TGTGCCAGCAGCTCCCGAGGAGCGGGGGGCGTCACAGATACGCAGTATTTT.

This clonotype was counted at least ten times. This chain joins TRBV7-2 and TRBJ2-3, with D uncertain. The germline V gene has CDR1 SGHTA and CDR2 FQGNSA. The CDR3 runs 15 residues. Trimming cost V 4 bases and J 0 bases, with 11 bases left between them. CDR3 DNA sequence: TGTGCCAGCAGCTGGACCTTAGGTAGCACAGATACGCAGTATTTT. Translating gives CASSWTLGSTDTQYF.

Concerning this clonotype: A much larger clone sits a single nucleotide away, making a read error possible. This sequence joins TRBV7-9 and TRBJ1-6, with 8 nucleotides matching TRBD1. In germline, CDR1 is SEHNR, CDR2 FQNEAQ (reference sequence). The CDR3 has 13 amino acids. The CDR3 DNA sequence: TGTGCCGGCAGCGCGGACAGGGATTCACCCCTCCACTTT. This gives the protein CAGSADRDSPLHF.

In this sample, this clonotype turned up many times. The chain carries TRBV28 and TRBJ2-2; no reliable D call. Trimming left V 5 bases short and J 2 bases short, with 6 bases between. The germline gives CDR1 MDHEN, CDR2 SYDVKM. This CDR3 contains 13 residues. CDR3 protein: CASSSLNTGELFF. DNA for the CDR3: TGTGCCAGCAGTAGCTTAAACACCGGGGAGCTGTTTTTT.

This clonotype was detected many times. The chain combines TRBV19 with TRBJ2-5, with D perhaps given as TRBD1 or TRBD2 (5 bases each). The germline gives CDR1 LNHDA, CDR2 SQIVND (reference sequence). With 10 bases removed from V and 7 bases from J, the gap between germline ends came to 19 bases. The CDR3 loop spans 13 amino acids. CDR3 coding DNA: TGTGCCACCGGGACCCCGGGAATTGGGACCCAGTACTTC. This encodes CATGTPGIGTQYF.

This clonotype has at least ten counts. This chain links TRBV7-2 with TRBJ1-3; possible D gene TRBD1, 5 bases. This CDR3 region has 14 residues. Trimming left V 5 bases short and J 3 bases short, with 11 bases between. Germline V CDR1 and CDR2: SGHTA, FQGNSA. This CDR3 is CASSTGGNGNTIYF. CDR3 nucleotide sequence: TGTGCCAGCAGCACAGGCGGAAATGGAAACACCATATATTTT.